This is a list of T cell receptor beta chains from one sample in a study of blood T cell repertoires in COVID-19. The data were produced by immunoSEQ multiplex PCR, yet TCRdb's version contains in-frame clones alone and is incomplete. The data hold 150,000 to 200,000 clones, with about 85% observed a single time. The sequenced sample was peripheral blood. The receptor source for this set is a man aged 60 to 69 with acute or convalescent COVID-19. CDR3s include the opening cysteine and the closing phenylalanine or tryptophan. The order of the fields is clone size, J gene, V gene, D gene, CDR3 DNA, CDR3 protein. A D gene is named only where the DNA matches it firmly. Part of the rows lack a size; the others show once, few, many or a class for expanded clones.

>.|TRBJ2-1|TRBV20-1|TRBD2
TGCAGTGCTAGTCTAGCGGGGGGGCCCAATGAGCAGTTCTTC
CSASLAGGPNEQFF
>.|TRBJ1-6|TRBV30|TRBD1
TGTGCCTGGAGTGTATCGGACAGGGAGAATTCACCCCTCCACTTT
CAWSVSDRENSPLHF
>.|TRBJ2-1|TRBV5-5|TRBD2
TGTGCCAGCAGTCCAGCGGGGGGGACCTACAATGAGCAGTTCTTC
CASSPAGGTYNEQFF
>.|TRBJ2-1|TRBV9|TRBD2
TGTGCCAGCAGCGTAGGAGGGCGGGGGGGCCTCAATGAGCAGTTCTTC
CASSVGGRGGLNEQFF
>once|TRBJ1-5|TRBV30|.
TGTGCCTGGAGTACCTCAGGGTGGCAGCCCCAGCATTTT
CAWSTSGWQPQHF
>.|TRBJ1-2|TRBV6-5|TRBD1
TGTGCCAGCACCTGGACAGGACAAGCCTATGGCTACACCTTC
CASTWTGQAYGYTF
>.|TRBJ1-3|TRBV6-5|TRBD1
TGTGCCAGCAAGCTGGGACAGGGGGCTGGAAACACCATATATTTT
CASKLGQGAGNTIYF
>.|TRBJ1-1|TRBV7-9|.
TGTGCCAGCAGCTTAGACAGCAACACTGAAGCTTTCTTT
CASSLDSNTEAFF
>.|TRBJ1-2|TRBV6-4|.
TGTGCCAGCAGCCGGGGTACTAACTATGGCTACACCTTC
CASSRGTNYGYTF
>few|TRBJ2-2|TRBV19|TRBD1
TGTGCCAGTAGTCCCGACAGGGGCGGTGTCGGGGAGCTGTTTTTT
CASSPDRGGVGELFF
>.|TRBJ2-5|TRBV2|.
TGTGCCAGCAGAGGACTATACAACCAAGAGACCCAGTACTTC
CASRGLYNQETQYF
>.|TRBJ1-2|TRBV6-5|TRBD1
TGTGCCAGCAGTTACGGGACAGGGGGGAATGGCTACACCTTC
CASSYGTGGNGYTF
>.|TRBJ2-5|TRBV10-3|.
TGTGCCATCAGTGAGTCCTCGTCCAGGGTTGGGGAGACCCAGTACTTC
CAISESSSRVGETQYF
>.|TRBJ2-5|TRBV2|.
TGTGCCAGCACCGAGGAGGCCCCTCAAGAGACCCAGTACTTC
CASTEEAPQETQYF
>.|TRBJ1-6|TRBV10-3|.
TGTGCCATCAGTGACTACAGTAGAGCCTCACCCCTCCACTTT
CAISDYSRASPLHF
>once|TRBJ1-2|TRBV6-5|.
TGTGCCAGCAGTTACCGATTCGGTACTAACTATGGCTACACCTTC
CASSYRFGTNYGYTF
>.|TRBJ2-2|TRBV9|TRBD2
TGTGCCAGCAGCGTAGCTCCTAGCGGGAGGTTTACCGGGGAGCTGTTTTTT
CASSVAPSGRFTGELFF
>.|TRBJ2-5|TRBV15|.
TGTGCCACCAGCAGAGGGAGCCAAGAGACCCAGTACTTC
CATSRGSQETQYF
>.|TRBJ1-2|TRBV24-1|.
TGTGCCACCAGTGACGGATCATTTTCGGAGTATGGCTACACCTTC
CATSDGSFSEYGYTF
>.|TRBJ2-1|TRBV27|TRBD2
TGTGCCAGCAGCCCTTCCCTGGGCGGGGGCTCCTACAATGAGCAGTTCTTC
CASSPSLGGGSYNEQFF
>.|TRBJ1-5|TRBV6-6|.
TGTGCCAGCAGCGACAGGCGTCAGCCCCAGCATTTT
CASSDRRQPQHF
>.|TRBJ2-1|TRBV18|TRBD2
TGTGCCAGCTCACCGACTAGCTTGGCCGACAATGAGCAGTTCTTC
CASSPTSLADNEQFF
>.|TRBJ2-1|TRBV5-1|TRBD2
TGCGCCAGCAGCTTGGTAGCGGGGACACACAATGAGCAGTTCTTC
CASSLVAGTHNEQFF
>.|TRBJ1-2|TRBV5-1|TRBD1
TGCGCCAGCAGCCCCGGGACAGTGGACATGGGGGGCTACACCTTC
CASSPGTVDMGGYTF
>.|TRBJ2-7|TRBV7-2|TRBD2
TGTGCCAGCAGCTTAGCGGCTAGCGGGGACTACGAGCAGTACTTC
CASSLAASGDYEQYF
>.|TRBJ2-3|TRBV7-3|TRBD1
TGTGCCAGCAGCCAGGACAGGGGGCAAACGGATACGCAGTATTTT
CASSQDRGQTDTQYF
>.|TRBJ2-3|TRBV5-1|.
TGCGCCAGCAGCTTGGGAATCTCCAGCGGAGCCACAGATACGCAGTATTTT
CASSLGISSGATDTQYF
>.|TRBJ1-1|TRBV11-3|.
TGTGCCAGCAGCTTAGTTCGGGACACTGAAGCTTTCTTT
CASSLVRDTEAFF
>few|TRBJ2-1|TRBV6-5|TRBD2
TGTGCCAGCAGTTACAGTGGGGGGGTCCATGAGCAGTTCTTC
CASSYSGGVHEQFF
>.|TRBJ1-2|TRBV7-2|TRBD1
TGTGCCAGCAGCTTATGGGACAGGACGTCTGGCTACACCTTC
CASSLWDRTSGYTF
>.|TRBJ2-7|TRBV7-8|.
TGTGCCAGCAGCTTAAAGTCCGCAGGGCTTGACTACGAGCAGTACTTC
CASSLKSAGLDYEQYF
>.|TRBJ1-5|TRBV15|TRBD1
TGTGCCACCAGTATAGGGGGCTTAGGCAATCAGCCCCAGCATTTT
CATSIGGLGNQPQHF
>.|TRBJ2-5|TRBV11-3|TRBD2
TGTGCCAGCAGCTTCCTCAGTGGGGGGGAAGAGACCCAGTACTTC
CASSFLSGGEETQYF
>.|TRBJ1-1|TRBV24-1|TRBD1
TGTGCCACCAGGGGACAGGAGCCGAACACTGAAGCTTTCTTT
CATRGQEPNTEAFF
>.|TRBJ1-3|TRBV7-8|.
TGTGCCAGCAGCTTTGACAGGCGGTCTGGAAACACCATATATTTT
CASSFDRRSGNTIYF
>.|TRBJ2-3|TRBV19|.
TGTGCCAGTAGTAACTCAGGGAAGACAGATACGCAGTATTTT
CASSNSGKTDTQYF
>.|TRBJ1-1|TRBV10-3|TRBD1
TGTGCCACCGGACAGGAAAACACTGAAGCTTTCTTT
CATGQENTEAFF
>.|TRBJ2-2|TRBV7-9|TRBD2
TGTGCCAGCAGCTTACTCGGACTAGCGGGAGCGTCGAACACCGGGGAGCTGTTTTTT
CASSLLGLAGASNTGELFF
>.|TRBJ1-2|TRBV5-4|TRBD1
TGTGCCAGCAGCCCGTGGGACAGGGGGCAGGTCTATGGCTACACCTTC
CASSPWDRGQVYGYTF
>.|TRBJ2-6|TRBV7-9|TRBD1
TGTGCCAGCAGCATAGACAGGGAACCTGGGGCCAACGTCCTGACTTTC
CASSIDREPGANVLTF
>.|TRBJ2-1|TRBV6-5|TRBD1
TGTGCCAGCAGAAGCCGGGACAGGATCAATGAGCAGTTCTTC
CASRSRDRINEQFF
>.|TRBJ1-2|TRBV18|.
TGTGCCAGCTCGCCGCTCTCAGGGGCTAGAGGCTACACCTTC
CASSPLSGARGYTF
>.|TRBJ1-1|TRBV9|TRBD1
TGTGCCAGCAGCCCTCCGGGACAGGGGGCGCATACTGAAGCTTTCTTT
CASSPPGQGAHTEAFF
>once|TRBJ1-5|TRBV29-1|TRBD1
TGCAGCGCCTCCCCCGGACAGGGGGCTGGTCAGCCCCAGCATTTT
CSASPGQGAGQPQHF
>.|TRBJ2-2|TRBV2|.
TGTGCCAGCAGGGATAGGGGGGGCACGAACACCGGGGAGCTGTTTTTT
CASRDRGGTNTGELFF
>.|TRBJ2-3|TRBV7-6|.
TGTGCCAGCAGCTTAGGTCGAGGGGATACGCAGTATTTT
CASSLGRGDTQYF
>.|TRBJ1-2|TRBV12-3/TRBV12-4|.
TGTGCCAGCAGCTATTACTCTAACTATGGCTACACCTTC
CASSYYSNYGYTF
>.|TRBJ2-1|TRBV5-1|.
TGCGCCAGCAGCTTGGGACAGTCGCTTAATGAGCAGTTCTTC
CASSLGQSLNEQFF
>.|TRBJ2-7|TRBV10-1|.
TGCGCCAGCAGTGTGGGACTCAGCTCCTACGAGCAGTACTTC
CASSVGLSSYEQYF